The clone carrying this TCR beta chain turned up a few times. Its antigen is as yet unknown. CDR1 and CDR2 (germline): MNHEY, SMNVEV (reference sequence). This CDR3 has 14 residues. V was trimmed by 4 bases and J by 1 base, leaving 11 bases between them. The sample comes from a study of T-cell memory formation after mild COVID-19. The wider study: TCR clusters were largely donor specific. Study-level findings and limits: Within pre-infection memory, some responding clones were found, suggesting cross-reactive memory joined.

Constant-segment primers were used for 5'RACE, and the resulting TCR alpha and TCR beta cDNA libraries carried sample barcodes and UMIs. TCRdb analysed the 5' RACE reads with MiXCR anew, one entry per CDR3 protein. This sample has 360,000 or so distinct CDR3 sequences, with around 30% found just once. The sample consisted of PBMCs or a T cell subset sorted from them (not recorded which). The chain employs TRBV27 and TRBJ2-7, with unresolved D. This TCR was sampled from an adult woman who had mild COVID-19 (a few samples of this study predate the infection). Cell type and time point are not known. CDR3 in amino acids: CASSSWTGSYEQYF. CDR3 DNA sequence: TGTGCCAGCAGTTCCTGGACCGGTTCCTACGAGCAGTACTTC.